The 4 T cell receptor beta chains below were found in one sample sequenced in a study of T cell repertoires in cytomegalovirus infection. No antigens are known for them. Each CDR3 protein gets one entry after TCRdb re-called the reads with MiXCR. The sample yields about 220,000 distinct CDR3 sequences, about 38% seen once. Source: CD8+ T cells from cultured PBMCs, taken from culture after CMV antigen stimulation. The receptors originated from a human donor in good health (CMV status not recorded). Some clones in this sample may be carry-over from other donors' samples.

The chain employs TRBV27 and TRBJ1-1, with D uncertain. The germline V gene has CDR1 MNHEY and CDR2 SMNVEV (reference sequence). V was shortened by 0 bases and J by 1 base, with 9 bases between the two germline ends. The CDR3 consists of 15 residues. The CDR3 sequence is CASSLSAQPNTEAFF. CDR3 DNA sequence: TGTGCCAGCAGTTTATCGGCCCAACCGAACACTGAAGCTTTCTTT.

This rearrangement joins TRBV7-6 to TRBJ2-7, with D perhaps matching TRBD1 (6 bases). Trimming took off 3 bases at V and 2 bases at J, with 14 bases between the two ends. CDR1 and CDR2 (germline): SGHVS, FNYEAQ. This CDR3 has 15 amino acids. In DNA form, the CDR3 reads TGTGCCAGCAGCTTTTTGGGTACAGGGACCTACGAGCAGTACTTC. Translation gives CASSFLGTGTYEQYF.

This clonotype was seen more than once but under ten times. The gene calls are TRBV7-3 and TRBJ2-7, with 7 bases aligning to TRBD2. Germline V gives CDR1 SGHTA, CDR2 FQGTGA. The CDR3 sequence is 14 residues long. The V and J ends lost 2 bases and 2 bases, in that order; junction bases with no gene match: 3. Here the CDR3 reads CASSLAGVPYEQYF. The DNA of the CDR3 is TGTGCCAGCAGCTTAGCGGGAGTCCCCTACGAGCAGTACTTC. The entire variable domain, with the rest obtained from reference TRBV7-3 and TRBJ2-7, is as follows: GAGVSQTPSNKVTEKGKYVELRCDPISGHTALYWYRQSLGQGPEFLIYFQGTGAADDSGLPNDRFFAVRPEGSVSTLKIQRTERGDSAVYLCASSLAGVPYEQYFGPGTRLTVT.

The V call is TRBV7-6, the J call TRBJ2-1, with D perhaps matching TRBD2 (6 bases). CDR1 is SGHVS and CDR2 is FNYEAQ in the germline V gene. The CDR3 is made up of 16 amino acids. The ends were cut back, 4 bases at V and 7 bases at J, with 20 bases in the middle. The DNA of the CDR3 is TGTGCCAGCAGCTCCCCCCGAGCGGGTAAGAGGAATGAGCAGTTCTTC. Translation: CASSSPRAGKRNEQFF.